Shown below are 8 T cell receptor beta chains from a single sample sequenced in a study of blood T cells in healthy people across ages. With a J-beta primer mix and a sample-barcoded 5' primer, a second PCR ran about 7 to 12 cycles. MiXCR, applied by TCRdb to the 5' RACE reads, yields one record per CDR3 protein. The table records about 1,500,000 distinct CDR3 sequences, 42% of them present only once. The material sequenced was blood. The source is a woman aged 18 to 35 in good health.

This clonotype showed up just a few times. This chain uses TRBV12-3 or TRBV12-4 with TRBJ1-6; 7 bases are shared with TRBD1. There are 15 residues in the CDR3. V gave up 6 bases and J gave up 10 bases; unmatched junction bases: 12. The DNA of the CDR3 is TGTGCCAGCAGATCGGGACAGTCGGGCGGCTCACCCCTCCACTTT. Protein sequence: CASRSGQSGGSPLHF.

This clonotype was counted at least ten times. This chain connects TRBV11-2 to TRBJ2-1; D ambiguous. Germline assignment: CDR1 SGHAT and CDR2 FQNNGV. This CDR3 is 11 amino acids long. V lost 6 bases and J 8 bases, leaving 8 bases between the germline ends. The CDR3 sequence is CASSTADEQFF. As DNA, the CDR3 is TGTGCCAGCAGTACGGCGGATGAGCAGTTCTTC.

This clonotype was seen only a few times. In DNA form, the CDR3 reads TGTGCCAGCAGTTATTCCGGGACTAGCGGGATCCCGAGCTCCTACAATGAGCAGTTCTTC. Translating gives CASSYSGTSGIPSSYNEQFF. The genes are TRBV6-5 and TRBJ2-1; TRBD2 matches at 13 bases. V trimming: 3 bases; J trimming: 0 bases; junction bases outside the gene matches: 11. CDR3 length: 20 residues. Germline V gene data show CDR1 as MNHEY and CDR2 as SVGAGI.

This clonotype was observed a handful of times. The chain carries TRBV29-1 and TRBJ1-1; TRBD1 matches 11 bases. The germline gives CDR1 SQVTM, CDR2 ANQGSEA. The length of the CDR3 is 14 residues. V lost 0 bases, J lost 11 bases, and 8 bases stayed unmatched. In nucleotides, the CDR3 is TGCAGCGTTGAAGAGCCGGGACAGGGGGGCAGGGCTTTCTTT. Translated, it gives CSVEEPGQGGRAFF.

The chain carries TRBV5-6 and TRBJ1-5, with 8 nucleotides matching TRBD1. The CDR3 has 15 amino acids. The V and J ends lost 3 bases and 2 bases, in that order; junction bases with no gene match: 4. Germline-derived CDR1 and CDR2 are SGHDT and YYEEEE. CDR3: CASSSTGVRNQPQHF. In nucleotides, the CDR3 is TGTGCCAGCAGCTCGACAGGGGTTCGCAATCAGCCCCAGCATTTT.

About this clonotype itself: One end of the junction fails to match germline, which may point to a read error. V is TRBV6-1 and J is TRBJ1-1, with 12 bases aligning to TRBD1. The CDR3 sequence is 18 residues long. The germline V gene encodes CDR1 MNHNS and CDR2 SASEGT. Here the CDR3 reads CTSRRPGTGGVMNTEAFF. The CDR3 DNA reads TGTACCAGCAGGCGGCCGGGGACAGGGGGCGTCATGAACACTGAAGCTTTCTTT.

Notes on this clonotype: Because it lacks the conserved phenylalanine or tryptophan at the end, this CDR3 is likely a read error. The chain recombines TRBV6-6 with TRBJ2-3; D is uncertain. V lost 4 bases, J lost 11 bases, and 10 bases lay in between. This CDR3 contains 11 residues. Germline CDR1 and CDR2: MNHNY and SVGAGI (reference sequence). The CDR3 nucleotides read TGTGCCAGCAGTTTCCGCTACAAGCAGTATTTG. Residues: CASSFRYKQYL.

The genes are TRBV5-1 and TRBJ2-5, with 9 bases that match TRBD2. Germline trimming cut 6 bases from V and 11 bases from J; bases unmatched to any gene: 23. CDR1 and CDR2 (germline): SGHRS, YFSETQ. This CDR3 spans 17 amino acids. The DNA of the CDR3 is TGCGCCAGCACCCAGGGAATAGCGGGAGACTTACGGAATGAGCAGTACTTC. This gives the protein CASTQGIAGDLRNEQYF.